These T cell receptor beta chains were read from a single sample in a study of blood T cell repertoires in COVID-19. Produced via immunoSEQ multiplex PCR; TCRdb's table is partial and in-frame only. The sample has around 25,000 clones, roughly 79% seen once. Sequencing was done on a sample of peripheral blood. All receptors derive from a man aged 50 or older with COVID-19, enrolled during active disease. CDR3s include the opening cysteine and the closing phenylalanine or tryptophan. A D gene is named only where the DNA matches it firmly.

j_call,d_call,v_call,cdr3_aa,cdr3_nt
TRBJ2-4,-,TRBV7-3,CASSFNAAYRELAKNIQYF,TGTGCCAGCAGTTTCAATGCAGCGTACAGGGAACTAGCCAAAAACATTCAGTACTTC
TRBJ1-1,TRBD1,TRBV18,CASSPGQRGTEAFF,TGTGCCAGCTCACCGGGACAGAGGGGCACTGAAGCTTTCTTT
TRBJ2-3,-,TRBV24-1,CATSDLRDKFPATDTQYF,TGTGCCACCAGTGATTTGCGGGACAAGTTCCCTGCCACAGATACGCAGTATTTT
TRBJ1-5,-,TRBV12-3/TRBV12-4,CASSFQINQPQHF,TGTGCCAGCAGTTTCCAGATCAATCAGCCCCAGCATTTT
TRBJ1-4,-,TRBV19,CASSQTEGIEKLFF,TGTGCCAGTAGCCAGACCGAGGGAATTGAAAAACTGTTTTTT
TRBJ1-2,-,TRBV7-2,CASSLTGNRHGYTF,TGTGCCAGCAGCTTGACTGGTAACCGGCATGGCTACACCTTC
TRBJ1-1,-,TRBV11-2,CASSVDPGTEAFF,TGTGCCAGCAGCGTCGACCCGGGCACTGAAGCTTTCTTT
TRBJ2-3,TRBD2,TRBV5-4,CASSPNPGLAGVGTDTQYF,TGTGCCAGCAGCCCCAACCCGGGACTAGCGGGGGTTGGCACAGATACGCAGTATTTT
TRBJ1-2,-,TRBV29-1,CSVDKGLYGYTF,TGCAGCGTTGACAAGGGGCTCTATGGCTACACCTTC
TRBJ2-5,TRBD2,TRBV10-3,CAISVTSGEETQYF,TGTGCCATCAGTGTTACTAGCGGAGAAGAGACCCAGTACTTC
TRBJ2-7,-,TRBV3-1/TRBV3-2,CASSQDYSEQYF,TGTGCCAGCAGCCAAGATTACAGCGAGCAGTACTTC
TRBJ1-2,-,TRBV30,CAWSQSLGYGYTF,TGTGCCTGGAGCCAGTCTCTTGGCTATGGCTACACCTTC